This T cell receptor beta chain was sequenced for a study of kidney transplant recipient with SARS-CoV-2 infection. TCRdb itself ran the reads through MiXCR, one entry per CDR3 protein. The sample has 200,000 to 300,000 distinct CDR3 sequences; 29% are singletons. The table lists this clonotype with many counts. V dropped 4 bases and J dropped 6; count of bases not matched to a gene: 9. This CDR3 is 14 amino acids long. Germline loops: CDR1 MNHEY, CDR2 SVGAGI. The chain has TRBV6-5 and TRBJ2-7, with TRBD1 matching 7 bases. The origin of this receptor is a male patient between 25 and 40 years old who had COVID-19 and was a kidney transplant recipient. The T cells may come from the graft donor. This specimen consisted of a blood sample, obtained at baseline and on day 111 from a kidney transplant recipient. CDR3 in amino acids: CASSLGTVPVEQYF. The CDR3 nucleotides are TGTGCCAGCAGTTTAGGGACAGTTCCCGTCGAGCAGTACTTC.